This TCR beta chain comes out of a study of blood T cells in healthy people across ages. Study-wide points: Naive CD4+ cell counts and diversity both ran higher in long-lived than in aged donors. TCR beta diversity correlated strongly with naive T cell percentage.

Between the trimmed V and J ends, which lost 0 bases and 11 bases, there was a span of 16 bases. The CDR3 covers 14 residues. CDR1 and CDR2 from the germline V gene are MGHDK and SYGVNS. To note about this clonotype: Its antigen is currently unknown.

The use of a sample-barcoded 5' primer and a J-beta primer mix characterized a second PCR of roughly 6 to 11 cycles. One entry per CDR3 protein results from TCRdb running MiXCR on the 5' RACE reads. The sample yields about 1,500,000 distinct CDR3 sequences, over 25% seen once. Researchers isolated at least 7 million PBMCs per sample. This sequence was found in a woman younger than 45 in good health. The chain has TRBV25-1 and TRBJ2-5, with unresolved D. Sequenced: blood. The CDR3 sequence: CASSEYYRMDEQYF. DNA for the CDR3: TGTGCCAGCAGTGAATACTACCGAATGGATGAGCAGTACTTC.